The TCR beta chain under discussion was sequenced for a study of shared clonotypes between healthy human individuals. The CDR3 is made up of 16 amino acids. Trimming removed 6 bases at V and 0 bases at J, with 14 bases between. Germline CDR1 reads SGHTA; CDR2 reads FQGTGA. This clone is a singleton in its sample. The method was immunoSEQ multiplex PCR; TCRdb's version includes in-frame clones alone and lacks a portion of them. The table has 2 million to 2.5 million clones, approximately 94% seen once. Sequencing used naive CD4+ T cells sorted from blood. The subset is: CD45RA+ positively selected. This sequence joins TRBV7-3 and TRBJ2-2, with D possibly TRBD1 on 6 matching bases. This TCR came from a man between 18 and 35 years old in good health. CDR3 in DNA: TGTGCCAGCAGACCGAGTGGGGGCGCGAACACCGGGGAGCTGTTTTTT. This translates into CASRPSGGANTGELFF. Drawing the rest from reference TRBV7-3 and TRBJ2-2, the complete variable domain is GAGVSQTPSNKVTEKGKYVELRCDPISGHTALYWYRQSLGQGPEFLIYFQGTGAADDSGLPNDRFFAVRPEGSVSTLKIQRTERGDSAVYLCASRPSGGANTGELFFGEGSRLTVL.